The 28 T cell receptor beta chains given below trace back to one sample, sequenced in a study. TCRdb re-derived calls from the RT-PCR reads in MiXCR, one entry per CDR3 protein. The repertoire includes approximately 720,000 distinct CDR3 sequences, 14% of them detected once, and roughly 3.6% sits in the top ten. Input material: memory CD4+ T cells from blood. The source is a female donor in good health, serving as a healthy control.

This clonotype was seen only a few times. The V and J genes are TRBV6-5 and TRBJ1-2, with 9 bases fitting TRBD1. After removal of 2 bases from V and 2 bases from J, the junction contained 6 bases not matched to a gene. The germline V gene has CDR1 MNHEY and CDR2 SVGAGI. CDR3 size: 16 residues. The CDR3 reads CASSYASGTGNYGYTF. The CDR3 nucleotides read TGTGCCAGCAGTTACGCCTCCGGGACAGGGAACTATGGCTACACCTTC.

This clonotype showed up just a few times. The rearrangement links TRBV4-1 to TRBJ2-6; TRBD2 might be the D (6 bases). V was shortened by 4 bases and J by 3 bases, with 34 bases between the two germline ends. Germline V gives CDR1 MGHRA, CDR2 YSYEKL. CDR3 length: 23 residues. In DNA, the CDR3 is TGCGCCAGCAGCCTAAGACGGCTGGCAGACGTAGGAGGGACGGGATATGGGGCCAACGTCCTGACTTTC. It encodes CASSLRRLADVGGTGYGANVLTF.

The J gene is TRBJ1-5, the V gene TRBV20-1; possible D gene TRBD1, 6 bases. V lost 2 bases to trimming and J lost 1 base, with 15 bases between them. This CDR3 region has 16 residues. Per the germline V gene, CDR1 is DFQATT and CDR2 is SNEGSKA (reference sequence). The DNA for the CDR3 is TGCAGTGCTAGACCCGGGACACAAACCAGCAATCAGCCCCAGCATTTT. Translation gives CSARPGTQTSNQPQHF.

This clonotype was picked up many times. The gene calls are TRBV20-1 and TRBJ1-2; possibly TRBD1 for D (6 bases). The CDR3 consists of 12 residues. With 5 bases removed from V and 4 bases from J, the gap between germline ends came to 11 bases. The V gene's germline CDR1 is DFQATT and CDR2 SNEGSKA (reference sequence). CDR3 nucleotides: TGCAGTGCTCACGGACAGACCTATGGCTACACCTTC. It specifies CSAHGQTYGYTF.

This clonotype was seen a handful of times. The rearrangement links TRBV20-1 to TRBJ2-7; TRBD1 matches 9 bases. The CDR3 consists of 14 residues. CDR1 is DFQATT and CDR2 is SNEGSKA in the germline V gene (reference sequence). The V segment lost 3 bases and the J segment 0 bases; nucleotides outside the gene matches: 3. CDR3: CSASGQGFSYEQYF. The CDR3 DNA follows: TGCAGTGCTAGTGGACAGGGGTTCTCCTACGAGCAGTACTTC.

In this sample, this clonotype turned up many times. The genes are TRBV12-3 or TRBV12-4 and TRBJ1-5; D is ambiguous. The length of the CDR3 is 12 residues. The V end lost 5 bases, the J end lost 6 bases, and 8 bases lay between the germline ends. The CDR3 nucleotides read TGTGCCAGCAGTCCCACTCTTCAGCCCCAGCATTTT. It specifies CASSPTLQPQHF.

The chain combines TRBV20-1 with TRBJ1-1; no clear D. CDR3 size: 14 residues. Germline CDR1 and CDR2: DFQATT and SNEGSKA (reference sequence). The germline V and J ends were trimmed by 2 bases and 6 bases, with 16 bases remaining between them. CDR3 protein: CSARIRPPGPEAFF. CDR3 nucleotides: TGCAGTGCTAGAATAAGACCCCCCGGACCTGAAGCTTTCTTT.

The chain has TRBV2 and TRBJ1-5; no definite D call. This CDR3 has 12 residues. Germline V CDR1 and CDR2: SNHLY, FYNNEI. Between the trimmed V and J ends, which lost 3 bases and 7 bases, there was a span of 7 bases. The CDR3 spells CASSDSGQPQHF. DNA for the CDR3: TGTGCCAGCAGTGATTCGGGGCAGCCCCAGCATTTT.

The rearrangement joins TRBV5-1 to TRBJ2-1; D tentatively reads TRBD1 or TRBD2 (5 bases each). The CDR3 is 14 amino acids. CDR1 and CDR2 (germline): SGHRS, YFSETQ. The V gene lost 4 bases and the J gene lost 2 bases, with 10 bases spanning the gap. The CDR3: CASSVGTTYNEQFF. Written as DNA, the CDR3 is TGCGCCAGCAGCGTCGGGACCACCTACAATGAGCAGTTCTTC.

The DNA for the CDR3 is TGTGCCAGCAGTTACTCGAGAGGGCTAAGTGACATCAATCAGCCCCAGCATTTT. It is translated as CASSYSRGLSDINQPQHF. The rearrangement joins TRBV6-7 to TRBJ1-5; D unresolved. TRBV6-7 is an open reading frame whose function is uncertain. Deletions cut 0 bases from V and 3 bases from J, with 18 bases between. The CDR3 length is 18 residues.

V usage is TRBV30 and J usage is TRBJ2-7, with unresolved D. Germline V lookup: CDR1 GTSNPN, CDR2 SVGIG (reference sequence). V shed 3 bases and J shed 3 bases, with 9 bases lying between them. The CDR3 extends over 12 amino acids. CDR3 nucleotide sequence: TGTGCCTGGAGCCGGGTCCTCTACGAGCAGTACTTC. Translation: CAWSRVLYEQYF.

The table lists this clonotype with a few counts. This sequence joins TRBV7-8 and TRBJ1-5; D is uncertain. Trimming took 1 base from V and 2 from J, leaving 12 bases between them. The CDR3 loop spans 16 amino acids. The germline gives CDR1 SGHVS, CDR2 FQNEAQ. Here the CDR3 DNA reads TGTGCCAGCAGCTTAGAAGGGTATTTGGGCAATCAGCCCCAGCATTTT. Protein product: CASSLEGYLGNQPQHF. The variable domain in full, with the rest retrieved from reference TRBV7-8 and TRBJ1-5, is GAGVSQSPRYKVAKRGQDVALRCDPISGHVSLFWYQQALGQGPEFLTYFQNEAQLDKSGLPSDRFFAERPEGSVSTLKIQRTQQEDSAVYLCASSLEGYLGNQPQHFGDGTRLSIL.

This clonotype has just a few counts. The V and J genes are TRBV6-5 and TRBJ1-3; no clear D gene. The CDR3 covers 13 residues. Trimming left V 7 bases short and J 0 bases short, with 7 bases between. CDR1 is MNHEY, CDR2 SVGAGI, per germline. CDR3 sequence (DNA): TGTGCCAGCACCCTGAGCTCTGGAAACACCATATATTTT. Translation gives CASTLSSGNTIYF.

This clonotype has a count of ten or more. The chain employs TRBV7-2 and TRBJ2-1, with TRBD1 matching over 7 bases. The CDR3 totals 15 residues. From germline, CDR1 is SGHTA and CDR2 FQGNSA. Trimming removed 6 bases from V and 0 bases from J; junction bases left unmatched: 5. The CDR3 is CASRSGGDSYNEQFF. DNA of the CDR3: TGTGCCAGCAGATCAGGGGGAGACTCCTACAATGAGCAGTTCTTC.

The table lists this clonotype with a few counts. V and J are TRBV7-2 and TRBJ2-3; D uncertain. Trimming removed 5 bases from V and 3 bases from J, with 15 bases in between. Germline V gene sequence: CDR1 SGHTA, CDR2 FQGNSA. The CDR3 runs 15 residues. The DNA for the CDR3 is TGTGCCAGCAGCGCCACTGGGGTTTGGACAGATACGCAGTATTTT. This sequence encodes CASSATGVWTDTQYF. Drawing the rest from reference TRBV7-2 and TRBJ2-3, the complete variable domain is GAGVSQSPSNKVTEKGKDVELRCDPISGHTALYWYRQSLGQGLEFLIYFQGNSAPDKSGLPSDRFSAERTGGSVSTLTIQRTQQEDSAVYLCASSATGVWTDTQYFGPGTRLTVL.

The chain uses TRBV7-6 and TRBJ2-3; weak D call: TRBD1 (6 bases). The CDR3 is made up of 16 amino acids. V lost 4 bases and J 2 bases, leaving 16 bases between the germline ends. From germline, CDR1 is SGHVS and CDR2 FNYEAQ. CDR3 sequence reads: CASSSPPGAYTDTQYF. Written as DNA, the CDR3 is TGTGCCAGCAGCTCCCCCCCAGGGGCCTACACAGATACGCAGTATTTT.

The chain has TRBV12-3 or TRBV12-4 and TRBJ1-1; 8 bases are a match to TRBD1. The CDR3 runs 15 residues. The trim removed 5 bases at V and 1 base at J, leaving 6 bases unmatched. This CDR3 reads CASSLQGAWNTEAFF. The CDR3 nucleotides read TGTGCCAGCAGTCTGCAGGGGGCCTGGAACACTGAAGCTTTCTTT.

This clonotype was recorded at least ten times. The chain links TRBV7-2 to TRBJ2-7; 9 nucleotides line up with TRBD2. The CDR3 is made up of 15 amino acids. The germline V gene has CDR1 SGHTA and CDR2 FQGNSA. V trimming: 5 bases; J trimming: 0 bases; junction bases outside the gene matches: 5. The CDR3 is CASSQQRGDSYEQYF. For the CDR3, the DNA is TGTGCCAGCAGCCAGCAGCGGGGGGACTCCTACGAGCAGTACTTC.

This clonotype occurred once. This chain connects TRBV20-1 to TRBJ1-1, with D possibly matching TRBD1 (5 bases). V gave up 3 bases and J gave up 4 bases, with 15 bases separating them. The germline gives CDR1 DFQATT, CDR2 SNEGSKA (reference sequence). CDR3 size: 14 residues. CDR3 in amino acids: CSARPPGKGTEAFF. CDR3 DNA: TGCAGTGCTAGGCCGCCAGGGAAGGGCACTGAAGCTTTCTTT.

The chain employs TRBV11-3 and TRBJ2-1; D is unclear. Germline V lookup: CDR1 SGHNT, CDR2 YENEEA. The CDR3 has 14 amino acids. Trimming left V 0 bases short and J 8 bases short, with 11 bases between. CDR3 nucleotide sequence: TGTGCCAGCAGCTTAGATGTCCGCGCCCATGAGCAGTTCTTC. Translation: CASSLDVRAHEQFF.

This clonotype was observed a few times. This chain uses TRBV20-1 with TRBJ1-6; unclear D gene. This CDR3 region has 15 residues. The germline V gene encodes CDR1 DFQATT and CDR2 SNEGSKA (reference sequence). V gave up 0 bases and J gave up 10 bases, with 16 bases separating them. The DNA for the CDR3 is TGCAGTGCTAGAGACGGACTCTCTGGCGGGTCACCCCTCCACTTT. Its translation is CSARDGLSGGSPLHF.

The CDR3 DNA reads as TGTGCCAGCAGCCGGGGCGGCCCTGCTGTCCCTAATTCACCCCTCCACTTT. It yields the protein CASSRGGPAVPNSPLHF. The chain couples TRBV5-6 to TRBJ1-6; possibly TRBD1 for D (5 bases). CDR3 length: 17 amino acids. V was shortened by 4 bases and J by 6 bases, with 20 bases between the two germline ends. From germline, CDR1 is SGHDT and CDR2 YYEEEE.

This clonotype showed up just a few times. J is TRBJ2-1 and V is TRBV20-1; 10 positions match TRBD2. Looked up from germline, CDR1 is DFQATT and CDR2 is SNEGSKA (reference sequence). V shed 1 base, J shed 8 bases, and the junction held 11 bases outside the gene matches. The CDR3 contains 16 residues. Here the CDR3 DNA reads TGCAGTGCTAGAGTTTGGACTAGCGGAATCATGTATGAGCAGTTCTTC. Its protein product is CSARVWTSGIMYEQFF.

Ten or more counts support this clonotype. This sequence joins TRBV29-1 and TRBJ1-1, with D maybe TRBD1 (5 bases). The CDR3 is made up of 12 amino acids. The ends were cut back, 4 bases at V and 1 base at J, with 7 bases in the middle. Germline V CDR1 and CDR2: SQVTM, ANQGSEA. The CDR3 loop reads CSVGQRNTEAFF. As DNA, the CDR3 is TGCAGCGTTGGACAGCGGAACACTGAAGCTTTCTTT.

The chain links TRBV3-1 to TRBJ2-1, with D unclear. This CDR3 has 13 amino acids. Trimming left V 3 bases short and J 5 bases short, with 8 bases between. The V gene's germline CDR1 is LGHDT and CDR2 YNNKEL (reference sequence). The CDR3 DNA is TGTGCCAGCAGCCAGGGAAGAGACAATGAGCAGTTCTTC. Translating gives CASSQGRDNEQFF.

In its sample, this clonotype was seen a few times. V and J are TRBV7-2 and TRBJ1-2; D gene unclear. Germline V gives CDR1 SGHTA, CDR2 FQGNSA. This CDR3 has 13 residues. V lost 6 bases to trimming and J lost 7 bases, with 15 bases between them. CDR3 protein: CASSSGPERGYTF. As DNA, the CDR3 is TGTGCCAGCAGTTCTGGACCGGAGCGTGGCTACACCTTC. Full variable domain (outside the CDR3, taken from reference TRBV7-2 and TRBJ1-2): GAGVSQSPSNKVTEKGKDVELRCDPISGHTALYWYRQSLGQGLEFLIYFQGNSAPDKSGLPSDRFSAERTGGSVSTLTIQRTQQEDSAVYLCASSSGPERGYTFGSGTRLTVV.

This clonotype was seen ten or more times. V gene TRBV7-3 combines with J gene TRBJ2-5; D is unresolved. CDR3 length: 15 amino acids. Per the germline V gene, CDR1 is SGHTA and CDR2 is FQGTGA. V dropped 2 bases and J dropped 7 bases, with 17 bases sitting between them. CDR3 residues: CASSLLSGDVVTQYF. The CDR3, as DNA: TGTGCCAGCAGCTTACTGTCAGGCGATGTGGTGACCCAGTACTTC.

This clonotype was seen at least ten times. This chain connects TRBV6-5 to TRBJ1-2; TRBD1 matches at 7 bases. Germline CDR1 MNHEY, CDR2 SVGAGI. There are 14 residues in the CDR3. Germline trimming cut 0 bases from V and 5 bases from J; bases unmatched to any gene: 3. The CDR3 loop is CASSYSRQGYGYTF. CDR3 sequence (DNA): TGTGCCAGCAGTTACTCGAGACAGGGTTATGGCTACACCTTC.